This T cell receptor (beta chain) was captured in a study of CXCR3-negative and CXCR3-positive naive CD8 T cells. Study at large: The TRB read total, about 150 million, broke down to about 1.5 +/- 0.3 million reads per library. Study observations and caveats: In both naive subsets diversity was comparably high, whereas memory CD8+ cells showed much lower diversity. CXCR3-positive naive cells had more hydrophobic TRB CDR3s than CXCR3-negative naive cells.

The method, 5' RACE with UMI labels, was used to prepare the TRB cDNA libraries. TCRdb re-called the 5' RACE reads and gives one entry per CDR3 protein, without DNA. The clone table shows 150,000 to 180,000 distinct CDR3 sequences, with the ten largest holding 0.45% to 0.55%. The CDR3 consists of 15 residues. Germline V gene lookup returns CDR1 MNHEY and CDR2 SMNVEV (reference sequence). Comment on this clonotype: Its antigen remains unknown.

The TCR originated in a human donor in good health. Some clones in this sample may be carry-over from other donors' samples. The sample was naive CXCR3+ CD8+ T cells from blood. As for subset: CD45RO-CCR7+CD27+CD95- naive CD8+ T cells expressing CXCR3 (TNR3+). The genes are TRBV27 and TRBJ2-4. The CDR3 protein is CASSPHPLAKNIQYF.